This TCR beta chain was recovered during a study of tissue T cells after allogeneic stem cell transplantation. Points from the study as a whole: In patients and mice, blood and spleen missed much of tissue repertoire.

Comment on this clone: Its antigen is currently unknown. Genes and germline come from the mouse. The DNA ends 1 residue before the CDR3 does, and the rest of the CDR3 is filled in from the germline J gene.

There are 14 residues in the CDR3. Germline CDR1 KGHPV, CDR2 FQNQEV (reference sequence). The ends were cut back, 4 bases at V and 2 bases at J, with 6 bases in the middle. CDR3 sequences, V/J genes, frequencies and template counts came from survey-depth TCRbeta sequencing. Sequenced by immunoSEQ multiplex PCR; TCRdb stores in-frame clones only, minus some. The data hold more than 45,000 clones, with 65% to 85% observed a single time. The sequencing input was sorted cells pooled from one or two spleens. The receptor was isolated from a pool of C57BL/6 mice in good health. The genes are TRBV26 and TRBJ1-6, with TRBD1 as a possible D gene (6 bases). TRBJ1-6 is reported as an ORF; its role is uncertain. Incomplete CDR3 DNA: TGTGCCAGCAGTCAGGGGGCCTATAATTCGCCCCTCTAC. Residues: CASSQGAYNSPLY. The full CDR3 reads CASSQGAYNSPLYF.